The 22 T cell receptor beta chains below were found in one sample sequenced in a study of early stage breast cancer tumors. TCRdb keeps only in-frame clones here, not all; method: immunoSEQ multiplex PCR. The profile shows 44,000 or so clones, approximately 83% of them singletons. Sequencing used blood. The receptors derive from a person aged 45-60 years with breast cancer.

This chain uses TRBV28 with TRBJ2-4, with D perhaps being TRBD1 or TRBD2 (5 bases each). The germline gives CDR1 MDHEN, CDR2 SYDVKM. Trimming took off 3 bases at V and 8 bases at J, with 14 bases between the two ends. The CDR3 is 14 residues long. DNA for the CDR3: TGTGCCAGCAGTTTGGGGACCCCCTTTGACATTCAGTACTTC. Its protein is CASSLGTPFDIQYF.

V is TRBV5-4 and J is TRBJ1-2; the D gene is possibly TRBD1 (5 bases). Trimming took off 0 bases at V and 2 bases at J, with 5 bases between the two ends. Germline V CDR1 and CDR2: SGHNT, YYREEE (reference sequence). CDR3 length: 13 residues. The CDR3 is CASSLGQNYGYTF. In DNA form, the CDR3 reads TGTGCCAGCAGCTTGGGACAGAACTATGGCTACACCTTC.

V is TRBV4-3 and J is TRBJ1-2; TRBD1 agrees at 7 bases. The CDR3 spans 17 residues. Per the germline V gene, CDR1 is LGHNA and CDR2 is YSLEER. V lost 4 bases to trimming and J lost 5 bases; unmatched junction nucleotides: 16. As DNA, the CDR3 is TGCGCCAGCAGCCCCCAGATCTTTACAGGGGAGCGGTATGGCTACACCTTC. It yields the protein CASSPQIFTGERYGYTF.

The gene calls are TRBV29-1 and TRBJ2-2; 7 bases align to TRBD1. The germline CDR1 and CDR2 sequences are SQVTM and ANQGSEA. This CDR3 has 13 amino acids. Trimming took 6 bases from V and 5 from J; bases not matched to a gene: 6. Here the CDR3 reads CSVPGTATGELFF. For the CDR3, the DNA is TGCAGCGTGCCCGGGACAGCGACCGGGGAGCTGTTTTTT.

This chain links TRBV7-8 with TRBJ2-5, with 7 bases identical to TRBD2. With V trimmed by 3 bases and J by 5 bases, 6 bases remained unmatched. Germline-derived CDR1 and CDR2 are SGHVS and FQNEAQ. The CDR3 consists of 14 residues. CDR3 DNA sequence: TGTGCCAGCAGCTTTCGGGCGGGGGTGGAGACCCAGTACTTC. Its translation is CASSFRAGVETQYF.

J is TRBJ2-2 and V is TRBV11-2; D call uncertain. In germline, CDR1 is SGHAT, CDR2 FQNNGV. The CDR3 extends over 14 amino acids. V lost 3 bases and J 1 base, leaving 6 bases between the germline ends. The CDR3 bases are TGTGCCAGCAGCTTTCTTGAGAACACCGGGGAGCTGTTTTTT. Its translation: CASSFLENTGELFF. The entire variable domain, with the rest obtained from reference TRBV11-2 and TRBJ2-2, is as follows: EAGVAQSPRYKIIEKRQSVAFWCNPISGHATLYWYQQILGQGPKLLIQFQNNGVVDDSQLPKDRFSAERLKGVDSTLKIQPAKLEDSAVYLCASSFLENTGELFFGEGSRLTVL.

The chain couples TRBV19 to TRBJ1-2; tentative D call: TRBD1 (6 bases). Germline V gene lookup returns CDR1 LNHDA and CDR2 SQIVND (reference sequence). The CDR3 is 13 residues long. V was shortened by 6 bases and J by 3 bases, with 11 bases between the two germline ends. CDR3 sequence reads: CASRLDSYYGYTF. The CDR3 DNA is TGTGCCAGTAGGCTGGACAGTTACTATGGCTACACCTTC.

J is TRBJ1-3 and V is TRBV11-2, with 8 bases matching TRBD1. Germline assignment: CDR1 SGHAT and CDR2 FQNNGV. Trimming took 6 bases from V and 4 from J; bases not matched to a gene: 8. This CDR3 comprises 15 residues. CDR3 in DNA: TGTGCCAGCAGTTTTACAGGGGGAGACGGAAACACCATATATTTT. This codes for CASSFTGGDGNTIYF.

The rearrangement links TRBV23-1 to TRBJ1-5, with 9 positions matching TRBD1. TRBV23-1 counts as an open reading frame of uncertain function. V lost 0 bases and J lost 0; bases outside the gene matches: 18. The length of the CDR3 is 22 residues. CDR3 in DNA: TGCGCCAGCAGTCAATCAAAACTGGACAGGGGAGGCCACAAGGATAGCAATCAGCCCCAGCATTTT. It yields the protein CASSQSKLDRGGHKDSNQPQHF.

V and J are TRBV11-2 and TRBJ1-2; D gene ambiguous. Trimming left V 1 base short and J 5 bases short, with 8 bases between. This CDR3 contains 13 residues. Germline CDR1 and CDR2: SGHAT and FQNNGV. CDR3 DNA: TGTGCCAGCAGCTTAGGTGGAGGGTATGGCTACACCTTC. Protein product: CASSLGGGYGYTF.

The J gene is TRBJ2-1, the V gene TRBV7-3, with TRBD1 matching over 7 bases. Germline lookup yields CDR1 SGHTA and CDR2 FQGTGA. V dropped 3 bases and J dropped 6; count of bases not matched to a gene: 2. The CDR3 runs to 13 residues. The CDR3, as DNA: TGTGCCAGCAGCTTTGGGGACAGCAATGAGCAGTTCTTC. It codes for CASSFGDSNEQFF.

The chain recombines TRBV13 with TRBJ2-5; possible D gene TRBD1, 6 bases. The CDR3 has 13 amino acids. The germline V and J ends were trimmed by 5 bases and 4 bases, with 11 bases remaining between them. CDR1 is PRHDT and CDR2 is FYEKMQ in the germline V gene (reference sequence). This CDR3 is CASSRIGGETQYF. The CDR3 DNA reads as TGTGCCAGCAGCCGCATAGGGGGAGAGACCCAGTACTTC.

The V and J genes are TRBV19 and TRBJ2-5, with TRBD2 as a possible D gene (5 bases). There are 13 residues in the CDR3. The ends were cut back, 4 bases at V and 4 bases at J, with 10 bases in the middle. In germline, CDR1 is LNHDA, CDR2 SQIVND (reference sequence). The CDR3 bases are TGTGCCAGTAGTAGCCTAGCAGCAGAGACCCAGTACTTC. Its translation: CASSSLAAETQYF.

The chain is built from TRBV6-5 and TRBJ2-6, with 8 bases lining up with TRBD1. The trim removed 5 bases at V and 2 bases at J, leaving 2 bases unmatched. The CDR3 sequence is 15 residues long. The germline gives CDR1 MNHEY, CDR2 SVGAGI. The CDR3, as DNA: TGTGCCAGCAGTCGACAGGGGACTGGGGCCAACGTCCTGACTTTC. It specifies CASSRQGTGANVLTF.

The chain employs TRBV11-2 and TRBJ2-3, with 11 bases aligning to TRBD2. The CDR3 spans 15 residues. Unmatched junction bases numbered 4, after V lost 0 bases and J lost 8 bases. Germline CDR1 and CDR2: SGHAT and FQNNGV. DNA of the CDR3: TGTGCCAGCAGCTTAGAACTAGCGGGAGTACGTACGCAGTATTTT. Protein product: CASSLELAGVRTQYF.

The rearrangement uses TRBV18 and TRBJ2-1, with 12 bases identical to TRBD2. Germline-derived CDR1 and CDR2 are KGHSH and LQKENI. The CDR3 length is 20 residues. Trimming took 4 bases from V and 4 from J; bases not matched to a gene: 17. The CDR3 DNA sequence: TGTGCCAGCTCACACGTTAAGGGACTGATGACTAGCGGGGGTTACAATGAGCAGTTCTTC. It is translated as CASSHVKGLMTSGGYNEQFF. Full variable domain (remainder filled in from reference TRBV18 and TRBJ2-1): NAGVMQNPRHLVRRRGQEARLRCSPMKGHSHVYWYRQLPEEGLKFMVYLQKENIIDESGMPKERFSAEFPKEGPSILRIQQVVRGDSAAYFCASSHVKGLMTSGGYNEQFFGPGTRLTVL.

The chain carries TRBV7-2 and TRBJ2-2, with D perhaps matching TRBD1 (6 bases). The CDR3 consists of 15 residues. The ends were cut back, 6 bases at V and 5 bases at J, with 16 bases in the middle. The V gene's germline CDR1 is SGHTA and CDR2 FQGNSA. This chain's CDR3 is CASSRTAVMTGELFF. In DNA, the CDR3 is TGTGCCAGCAGTCGGACAGCTGTGATGACCGGGGAGCTGTTTTTT.

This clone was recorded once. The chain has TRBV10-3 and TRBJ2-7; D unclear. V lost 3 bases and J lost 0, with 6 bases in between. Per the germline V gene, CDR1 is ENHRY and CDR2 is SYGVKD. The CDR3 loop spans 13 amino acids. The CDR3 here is CAISEGSSYEQYF. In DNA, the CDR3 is TGTGCCATCAGTGAAGGCAGCTCCTACGAGCAGTACTTC.

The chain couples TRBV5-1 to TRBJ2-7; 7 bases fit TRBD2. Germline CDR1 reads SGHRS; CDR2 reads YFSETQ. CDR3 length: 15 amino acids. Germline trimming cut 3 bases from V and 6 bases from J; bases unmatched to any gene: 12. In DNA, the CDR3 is TGCGCCAGCAGCTCGGTGGCGGGAGTTCCCGGCGAGCAGTACTTC. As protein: CASSSVAGVPGEQYF.

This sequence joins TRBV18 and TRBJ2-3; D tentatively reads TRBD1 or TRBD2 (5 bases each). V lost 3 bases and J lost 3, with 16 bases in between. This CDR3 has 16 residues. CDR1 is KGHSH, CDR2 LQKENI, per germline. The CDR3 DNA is TGTGCCAGCTCACCGCTCACGTTCGGGGCGACAGATACGCAGTATTTT. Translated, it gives CASSPLTFGATDTQYF.

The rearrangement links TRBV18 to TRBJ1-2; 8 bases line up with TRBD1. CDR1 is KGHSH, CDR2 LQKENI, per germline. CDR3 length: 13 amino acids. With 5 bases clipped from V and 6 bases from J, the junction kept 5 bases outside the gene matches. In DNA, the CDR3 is TGTGCCAGCTCATCATCGACAGGGGATGGCTACACCTTC. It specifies CASSSSTGDGYTF.

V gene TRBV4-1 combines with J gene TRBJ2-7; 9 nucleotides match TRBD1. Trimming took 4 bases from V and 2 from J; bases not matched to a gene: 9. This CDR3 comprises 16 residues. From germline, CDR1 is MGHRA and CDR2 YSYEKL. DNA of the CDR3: TGCGCCAGCAGCCTCTACTGGACAGGGGATACCTACGAGCAGTACTTC. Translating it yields CASSLYWTGDTYEQYF.